This T cell receptor beta chain comes out of a study of beta chain features in type 1 diabetes. Study details: Sorted cells examined across all samples numbered 107,917,701.

Broader study findings: A greater similarity of naive, central memory and Treg TCRB repertoires was seen among patients than among healthy donors.

Expressed TCRB transcripts were sequenced after all isolated RNA was converted to cDNA. Sequencing was performed with immunoSEQ multiplex PCR; in TCRdb, only in-frame clones are kept and a portion is missing. The sample contains hundreds of thousands of clones, over 65% of which appear only once. A word on this clone: Antigen unknown.

CDR1 is SGHAT, CDR2 FQNNGV, per germline. The junction had 6 bases not matched to a gene; V was cut back by 4 bases and J by 6 bases. The CDR3 extends over 15 amino acids. This TCR was sampled from a young man in good health. This sequence joins TRBV11-2 and TRBJ1-4, with 9 bases identical to TRBD1. Material: naive CD4+ T cells from blood. The CDR3 DNA reads TGTGCCAGCAGCTCCCTGGACAGGGGACATGAAAAACTGTTTTTT. Residues: CASSSLDRGHEKLFF.